This T cell receptor (beta chain) was profiled in a study of blood T cell repertoires in COVID-19. The data were produced by immunoSEQ multiplex PCR, yet TCRdb's version contains in-frame clones alone and is incomplete. The sample has roughly 230,000 clones, around 82% seen once; the top ten hold roughly 3.1%. Trimming cost V 4 bases and J 4 bases; bases outside gene matches: 1. There are 14 residues in the CDR3. Germline V gene sequence: CDR1 SGHNT, CDR2 YYREEE (reference sequence). The J gene is TRBJ2-3, the V gene TRBV5-4, with TRBD2 matching over 12 bases. Sequenced material: PBMCs or T cells enriched from blood (not recorded which). The receptor comes from a man between 50 and 59 years old who had recovered from COVID-19. The CDR3 reads CASSLAGGSDTQYF. CDR3 in DNA: TGTGCCAGCAGCCTAGCGGGGGGGTCAGATACGCAGTATTTT.